These T cell receptor beta chains were read from a single sample in a study of blood T cell repertoires in COVID-19. Method: immunoSEQ multiplex PCR; TCRdb's copy keeps in-frame clones and lacks some. The sample holds some 250,000 clones; over 75% are singletons and the top ten take 0.7%. The sample taken for sequencing was peripheral blood. These receptors originate from a human donor in a cohort sampled during active COVID-19. Both conserved end residues are part of each CDR3. The order of the fields is clone size, D gene, V gene, J gene, CDR3 DNA, CDR3 protein. A D gene is named only where the DNA matches it firmly. Expanded clones get a size class; other rows say once, few or many, or leave the size out.

clone_size: once
d_call: TRBD1
v_call: TRBV4-3
j_call: TRBJ1-4
cdr3_nt: TGCGCCAGCAGCCAAGGACAGGGGAGTGAAAAACTGTTTTTT
cdr3_aa: CASSQGQGSEKLFF

clone_size: -
d_call: -
v_call: TRBV28
j_call: TRBJ1-6
cdr3_nt: TGTGCCAGCAGTGATGACATCTCCTATAATTCACCCCTCCACTTT
cdr3_aa: CASSDDISYNSPLHF

clone_size: -
d_call: -
v_call: TRBV18
j_call: TRBJ1-5
cdr3_nt: TGTGCCAGCTCACCAGCGGCACAGGGCGGCCAGCCCCAGCATTTT
cdr3_aa: CASSPAAQGGQPQHF

clone_size: -
d_call: TRBD1
v_call: TRBV10-3
j_call: TRBJ2-3
cdr3_nt: TGTGCCATCAGTGAGTCCGGGACAGGGGGCCAAAAAGCTACGCAGTATTTT
cdr3_aa: CAISESGTGGQKATQYF

clone_size: -
d_call: TRBD1
v_call: TRBV7-9
j_call: TRBJ1-2
cdr3_nt: TGTGCCAGCAGCCCGGGACAGGGGGGTGGCTACACCTTC
cdr3_aa: CASSPGQGGGYTF

clone_size: -
d_call: -
v_call: TRBV4-1
j_call: TRBJ1-2
cdr3_nt: TGCGCCAGCAGCCAAGCTCAAGCAACTAACTATGGCTACACCTTC
cdr3_aa: CASSQAQATNYGYTF

clone_size: -
d_call: -
v_call: TRBV27
j_call: TRBJ2-7
cdr3_nt: TGTGCCAGCAGTTTAAAGGGGACCTACGAGCAGTACTTC
cdr3_aa: CASSLKGTYEQYF

clone_size: -
d_call: TRBD1
v_call: TRBV9
j_call: TRBJ2-7
cdr3_nt: TGTGCCAGCAGCGTAACGGGACAGGGCTACGAGCAGTACTTC
cdr3_aa: CASSVTGQGYEQYF

clone_size: -
d_call: TRBD2
v_call: TRBV9
j_call: TRBJ2-1
cdr3_nt: TGTGCCAGCAGCGGGACTAGCGGTTACAATGAGCAGTTCTTC
cdr3_aa: CASSGTSGYNEQFF

clone_size: -
d_call: TRBD1
v_call: TRBV28
j_call: TRBJ1-6
cdr3_nt: TGTGCCAGCAGTTCACCGGGGACAGGGGGCCAATCACCCCTCCACTTT
cdr3_aa: CASSSPGTGGQSPLHF